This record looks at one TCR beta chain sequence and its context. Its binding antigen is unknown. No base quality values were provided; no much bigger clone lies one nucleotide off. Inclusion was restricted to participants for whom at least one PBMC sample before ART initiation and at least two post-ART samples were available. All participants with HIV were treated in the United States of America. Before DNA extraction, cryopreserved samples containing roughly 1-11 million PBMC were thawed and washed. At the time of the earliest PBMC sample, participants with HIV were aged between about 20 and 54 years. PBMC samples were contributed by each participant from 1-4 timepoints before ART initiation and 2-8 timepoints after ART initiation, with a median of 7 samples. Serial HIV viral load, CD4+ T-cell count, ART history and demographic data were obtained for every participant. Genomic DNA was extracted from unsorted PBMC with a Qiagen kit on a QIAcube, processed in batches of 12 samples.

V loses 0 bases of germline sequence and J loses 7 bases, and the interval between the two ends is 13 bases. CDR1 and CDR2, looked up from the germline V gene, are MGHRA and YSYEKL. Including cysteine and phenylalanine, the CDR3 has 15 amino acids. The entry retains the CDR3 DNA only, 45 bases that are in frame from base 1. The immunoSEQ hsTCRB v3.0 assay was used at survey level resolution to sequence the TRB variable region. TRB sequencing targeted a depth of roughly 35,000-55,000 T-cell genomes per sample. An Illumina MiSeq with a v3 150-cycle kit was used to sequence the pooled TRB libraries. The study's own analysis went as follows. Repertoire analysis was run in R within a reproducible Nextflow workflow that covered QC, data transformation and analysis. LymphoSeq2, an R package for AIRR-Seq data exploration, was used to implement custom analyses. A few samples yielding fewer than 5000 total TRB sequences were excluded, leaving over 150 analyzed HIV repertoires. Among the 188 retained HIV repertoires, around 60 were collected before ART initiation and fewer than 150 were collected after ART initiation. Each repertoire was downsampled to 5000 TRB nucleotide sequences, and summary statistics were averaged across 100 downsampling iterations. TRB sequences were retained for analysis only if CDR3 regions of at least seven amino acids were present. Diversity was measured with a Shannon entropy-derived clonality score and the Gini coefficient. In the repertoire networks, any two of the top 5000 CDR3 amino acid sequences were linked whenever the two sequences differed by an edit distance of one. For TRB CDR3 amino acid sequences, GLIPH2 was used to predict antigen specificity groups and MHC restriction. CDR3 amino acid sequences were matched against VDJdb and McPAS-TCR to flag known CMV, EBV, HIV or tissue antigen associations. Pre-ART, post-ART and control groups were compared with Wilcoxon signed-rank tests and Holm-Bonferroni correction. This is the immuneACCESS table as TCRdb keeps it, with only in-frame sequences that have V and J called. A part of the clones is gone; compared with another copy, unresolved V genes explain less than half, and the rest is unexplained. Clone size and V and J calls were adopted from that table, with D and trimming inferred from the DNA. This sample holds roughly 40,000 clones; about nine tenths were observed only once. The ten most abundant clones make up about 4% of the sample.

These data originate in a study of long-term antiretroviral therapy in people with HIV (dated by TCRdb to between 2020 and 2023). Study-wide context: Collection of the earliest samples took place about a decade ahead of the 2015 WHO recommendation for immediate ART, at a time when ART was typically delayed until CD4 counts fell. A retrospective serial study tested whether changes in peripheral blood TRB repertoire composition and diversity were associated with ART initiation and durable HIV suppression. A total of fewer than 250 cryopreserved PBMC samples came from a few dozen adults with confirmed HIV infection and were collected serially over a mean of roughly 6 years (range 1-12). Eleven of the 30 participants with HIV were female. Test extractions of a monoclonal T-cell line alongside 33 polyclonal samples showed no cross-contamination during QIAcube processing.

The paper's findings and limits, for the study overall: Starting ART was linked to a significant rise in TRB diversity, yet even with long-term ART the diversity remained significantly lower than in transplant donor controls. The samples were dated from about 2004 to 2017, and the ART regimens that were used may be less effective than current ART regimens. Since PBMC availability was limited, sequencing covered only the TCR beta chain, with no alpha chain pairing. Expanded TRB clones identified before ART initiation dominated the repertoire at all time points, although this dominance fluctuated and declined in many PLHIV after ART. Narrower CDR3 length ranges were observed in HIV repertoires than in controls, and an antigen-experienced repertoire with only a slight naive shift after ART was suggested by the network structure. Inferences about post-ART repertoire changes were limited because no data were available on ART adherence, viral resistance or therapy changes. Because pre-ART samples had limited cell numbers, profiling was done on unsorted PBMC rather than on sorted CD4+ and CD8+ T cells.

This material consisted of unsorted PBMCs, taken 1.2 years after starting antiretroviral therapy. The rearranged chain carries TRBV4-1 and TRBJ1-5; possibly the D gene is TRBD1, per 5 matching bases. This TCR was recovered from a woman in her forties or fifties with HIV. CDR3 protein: CASSQDLRVGQPQHF. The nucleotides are TGCGCCAGCAGCCAAGATCTCAGGGTCGGGCAGCCCCAGCATTTT.